The 10 T cell receptor beta chains below come from one sample, sequenced in a study of OX40 agonist ivuxolimab in advanced cancers. The assay was immunoSEQ multiplex PCR, and TCRdb's table has in-frame clones only and misses some. This table has roughly 45,000 clones, 75% to 90% appearing once. The sample in question was CD4+ or CD8+ T cells sorted from blood, obtained in a trial of the OX40 agonist ivuxolimab. These receptors all stem from an adult with an advanced solid tumor such as melanoma, head and neck, liver or kidney cancer.

The CDR3 region has the DNA TGCGCCAGCAGCCAAGATCCCCTAGCGGTGGTCAATGAGCAGTTCTTC. Its translation: CASSQDPLAVVNEQFF. The V and J genes are TRBV4-1 and TRBJ2-1, with 7 nucleotides matching TRBD2. The germline V gene has CDR1 MGHRA and CDR2 YSYEKL. CDR3 length equals 16 residues. Trimming cost V 0 bases and J 6 bases; bases outside gene matches: 8.

This chain connects TRBV11-1 to TRBJ2-5; tentatively, D is TRBD1 (5 bases). Germline CDR1 reads SGHAT; CDR2 reads FQDESV (reference sequence). The CDR3 is made up of 14 amino acids. The V gene lost 6 bases and the J gene lost 4 bases, with 15 bases spanning the gap. The CDR3 protein is CASSPPGFPETQYF. The DNA for the CDR3 is TGTGCCAGCAGTCCCCCAGGGTTCCCAGAGACCCAGTACTTC.

The chain carries TRBV6-5 and TRBJ1-4; 7 bases align to TRBD1. After removal of 5 bases from V and 6 bases from J, the junction contained 9 bases not matched to a gene. CDR1 and CDR2 from the germline V gene are MNHEY and SVGAGI. The CDR3 runs to 15 residues. CDR3 region: CASSLTTGKDEKLFF. The CDR3, as DNA: TGTGCCAGCAGTCTTACGACAGGGAAGGATGAAAAACTGTTTTTT.

This clone was seen only a few times. This sequence joins TRBV2 and TRBJ1-5; a weak D match, TRBD1 (5 bases). The CDR3 spans 14 residues. Germline CDR1 and CDR2: SNHLY and FYNNEI. Trimming stripped 2 bases from V and 4 bases from J, with 9 bases between. The CDR3 nucleotides read TGTGCCAGCAGTGAACCAGGGTGGAATCAGCCCCAGCATTTT. Protein product: CASSEPGWNQPQHF.

The genes are TRBV9 and TRBJ2-2, with D unresolved. Per germline, CDR1 SGDLS and CDR2 YYNGEE. The length of the CDR3 is 12 residues. V lost 0 bases and J lost 8, with 5 bases in between. CDR3: CASSVAGGELFF. In DNA, the CDR3 is TGTGCCAGCAGCGTAGCCGGTGGGGAGCTGTTTTTT.

Comment on this clone: This same CDR3 is encoded by further DNA sequences in the sample. The CDR3 protein is CASSVGTGANTEAFF. The CDR3 DNA is TGTGCCAGCAGCGTTGGGACAGGGGCGAACACTGAAGCTTTCTTT. The chain couples TRBV9 to TRBJ1-1; TRBD1 aligns across 10 bases. Losses at the gene ends were 2 bases for V and 1 base for J; bases not matched to a gene: 2. The CDR3 spans 15 residues. Germline CDR1 and CDR2: SGDLS and YYNGEE.

The rearrangement joins TRBV27 to TRBJ2-1; either TRBD1 or TRBD2 may fit D (5 bases each). The germline V gene encodes CDR1 MNHEY and CDR2 SMNVEV (reference sequence). V gave up 9 bases and J gave up 5 bases, with 11 bases separating them. This CDR3 is built from 12 residues. The CDR3 is CASAWGNNEQFF. CDR3 DNA sequence: TGTGCCAGTGCGTGGGGGAACAATGAGCAGTTCTTC.

The chain combines TRBV5-4 with TRBJ1-1; D not certain. Trimming took off 3 bases at V and 0 bases at J, with 12 bases between the two ends. The germline gives CDR1 SGHNT, CDR2 YYREEE (reference sequence). The CDR3 loop spans 15 amino acids. For the CDR3, the DNA is TGTGCCAGCAGCTCGACACCTGACATGAACACTGAAGCTTTCTTT. Translation: CASSSTPDMNTEAFF.

This chain uses TRBV4-1 with TRBJ1-1, with D unclear. V was trimmed by 2 bases and J by 4 bases, leaving 14 bases between them. Looked up from germline, CDR1 is MGHRA and CDR2 is YSYEKL. The CDR3 covers 15 residues. CDR3 DNA: TGCGCCAGCAGCCAAATTGGACCGGGAGGCACTGAAGCTTTCTTT. As protein: CASSQIGPGGTEAFF.

The CDR3 here is CASSLDIGQGANEQFF. In DNA, the CDR3 is TGCGCCAGCAGCTTGGATATTGGGCAGGGGGCAAATGAGCAGTTCTTC. The chain employs TRBV5-1 and TRBJ2-1; 8 bases are a match to TRBD1. Germline V gives CDR1 SGHRS, CDR2 YFSETQ. The CDR3 runs 16 residues. The junction had 9 bases not matched to a gene; V was cut back by 0 bases and J by 7 bases.